This T cell receptor beta chain was identified in a study of identical twins. General study results and limits: Less excess twin sharing appeared in beta out-of-frame sequences.

As regards this clonotype: Its specificity is unknown.

The V segment lost 3 bases and the J segment 4 bases; nucleotides outside the gene matches: 5. Germline V gives CDR1 MNHEY, CDR2 SVGAGI. The CDR3 contains 16 residues. Template switching (which added a universal primer site) was used, and cDNA carried unique molecular identifiers. MiXCR, run by TCRdb on the 5' RACE reads, gives a single entry per CDR3 protein. Among 400,000 to 550,000 distinct CDR3 sequences, roughly a fifth were seen once, and the ten largest hold around 0.91%. These records were also assigned to another study, of T cells expressing NK-cell markers.

The clonotype originates from a woman aged 18-29 years in good health. This chain uses TRBV6-5 with TRBJ2-3; TRBD2 matches at 12 bases. Sequences were obtained from CD4+ T cells sorted from blood. The CDR3 is CASSYGGTSGSDTQYF. As DNA, the CDR3 is TGTGCCAGCAGTTATGGTGGGACTAGCGGGTCAGATACGCAGTATTTT.